The clone carrying this T cell receptor beta chain has just a few counts. MiXCR was run by TCRdb on the 5' RACE reads, yielding one entry per CDR3 protein. Of 550,000 to 800,000 distinct CDR3 sequences in the sample, about 7% were seen once. This specimen belongs to a study of identical twins. Deletions cut 4 bases from V and 11 bases from J, with 17 bases between. Germline V gene lookup returns CDR1 MDHEN and CDR2 SYDVKM. The CDR3 runs 13 residues. These data were likewise used in another study, on yellow fever vaccine responses in identical twins.

The source of this sequence is a woman aged 18-29 years in good health. The chain links TRBV28 to TRBJ1-1, with TRBD1 as a possible D gene (5 bases). The sequenced material came from PBMCs. The CDR3 loop reads CASSYSGPRSAFF. CDR3 DNA: TGTGCCAGCAGTTACTCAGGGCCAAGGTCGGCTTTCTTT.